Listed below are T cell receptor beta chains from one sample, sequenced in a study of blood T cell repertoires in COVID-19. Repertoires were generated with immunoSEQ multiplex PCR, while TCRdb's copy carries only in-frame clones and drops some. Found here are about 290,000 clones, approximately 80% of them singletons; the top ten hold about 4%. Sequencing used peripheral blood. These receptors all come from a woman aged 45-65 years with active or convalescent COVID-19. CDR3s leave out the opening cysteine and the closing phenylalanine or tryptophan. Fields, in order: V gene, clone size, CDR3 protein. Clone size is given for some rows only: seen once, a few or many times, or a class if the clone is expanded.

TRBV6-5,.,ASKTGWNNYGYT
TRBV7-9,.,ASSFRGETQY
TRBV5-1,.,ASSLTGQGNTEAF
TRBV27,few,ASSQTVTTNEKLF
TRBV7-2,.,ASSSRQGQVQPQH
TRBV5-5,.,ASSRNYGTDTQY
TRBV24-1,.,ATSDMGLAGRETQY
TRBV28,.,ASSPRGFNTEAF
TRBV5-1,.,ASSLGLLAEYNEQF
TRBV10-2,.,ASSGGPSSTNEKLF
TRBV3-1/TRBV3-2,once,ASSQESSGAKLAKNIQY
TRBV7-9,.,ASSSGRLVGSGETQY
TRBV30,.,AWSYQANTEAF
TRBV6-5,.,ASSYSTRNRKLF
TRBV11-2,.,ASSLHTGTGDEKLF
TRBV9,.,ASSVGSGSYEQY
TRBV7-2,.,ASRAGGSETQY
TRBV11-2,few,ASSLMAGKYDTQY
TRBV3-1/TRBV3-2,once,ASSPGLARDTQY
TRBV27,.,ASSFKDWLHKSAGANVLT
TRBV4-1,.,ASSQGLYSGRAEETQY
TRBV5-1,.,ASSQGTGETEAF
TRBV30,.,TGGVGNEQF